Given below is one TCR beta chain in context. The data belong to a study of control samples from healthy donors and cancer patients. The CDR3 totals 16 residues. V was pared by 5 bases and J by 4 bases, with 20 bases between. Germline assignment: CDR1 LNHDA and CDR2 SQIVND (reference sequence). Measured with immunoSEQ multiplex PCR; TCRdb has only the in-frame clones, and not every one. The sample records 150,000 or so clones, just under 95% being singletons. The source is a man in his 60s with colorectal cancer. The sequencing input was PBMCs. The chain carries TRBV19 and TRBJ1-2; no clear D. This chain's CDR3 is CASSPPNRFITYGYTF. The CDR3 DNA reads as TGTGCCAGTAGTCCCCCTAACAGATTTATTACCTATGGCTACACCTTC.